This is a list of T cell receptor beta chains from one sample in a study of blood T cell repertoires in COVID-19. Profiling relied on immunoSEQ multiplex PCR, and the TCRdb table lists in-frame clones only, not all of them. The data contain about 280,000 clones, around 85% of them seen just once; the ten biggest clones take up roughly 6.2%. The sequencing input was PBMCs or T cells enriched from blood (not recorded which). Receptors originate from a woman aged 40 to 55 who had recovered from COVID-19. Both conserved end residues are part of each CDR3. Fields, in order: V gene, clone size, D gene, J gene, CDR3 protein, CDR3 DNA. The D gene is left open where the match is weak. The size entry is marked missing in some rows and otherwise reads once, few, many or a size class.

V: TRBV4-1; size: -; D: TRBD1; J: TRBJ2-7; CDR3: CASSQVAGTGRLFEQYF; DNA: TGCGCCAGCAGCCAAGTCGCGGGGACAGGGAGGCTTTTCGAGCAGTACTTC
V: TRBV28; size: -; D: -; J: TRBJ2-7; CDR3: CATEDPSRYEQYF; DNA: TGTGCCACGGAGGACCCTTCTCGCTACGAGCAGTACTTC
V: TRBV10-1; size: many; D: -; J: TRBJ2-3; CDR3: CASSAEGLTDTQYF; DNA: TGCGCCAGCAGTGCGGAGGGGCTCACAGATACGCAGTATTTT
V: TRBV11-2; size: -; D: TRBD1; J: TRBJ1-6; CDR3: CASSFTGGDNSPLHF; DNA: TGTGCCAGCAGCTTCACAGGGGGGGATAATTCACCCCTCCACTTT
V: TRBV4-3; size: -; D: -; J: TRBJ2-1; CDR3: CASSQDRSGDYNEQFF; DNA: TGCGCCAGCAGCCAAGATCGAAGCGGAGATTACAATGAGCAGTTCTTC
V: TRBV19; size: -; D: -; J: TRBJ1-3; CDR3: CASSIRGLTGNTIYF; DNA: TGTGCCAGTAGTATAAGGGGTCTAACTGGAAACACCATATATTTT
V: TRBV27; size: -; D: TRBD2; J: TRBJ2-3; CDR3: CASSTLAGLFGTQYF; DNA: TGTGCCAGCAGTACCCTAGCGGGGCTCTTCGGTACGCAGTATTTT
V: TRBV18; size: -; D: TRBD1; J: TRBJ1-4; CDR3: CASSLSGQGLTGLFF; DNA: TGTGCCAGCTCACTTTCAGGACAGGGGTTGACGGGACTGTTTTTT
V: TRBV10-1; size: -; D: -; J: TRBJ1-3; CDR3: CASTQNSGNTIYF; DNA: TGCGCCAGCACCCAGAACTCTGGAAACACCATATATTTT
V: TRBV24-1; size: -; D: -; J: TRBJ1-1; CDR3: CATLTGLNTEAFF; DNA: TGTGCCACCCTGACAGGCCTGAACACTGAAGCTTTCTTT
V: TRBV4-1; size: -; D: TRBD2; J: TRBJ2-1; CDR3: CASSQRLAGGSASSYNEQFF; DNA: TGCGCCAGCAGCCAAAGGCTAGCGGGAGGTTCGGCGAGCTCCTACAATGAGCAGTTCTTC
V: TRBV30; size: -; D: -; J: TRBJ1-5; CDR3: CAWTGGSNQPQHF; DNA: TGTGCCTGGACCGGCGGAAGCAATCAGCCCCAGCATTTT
V: TRBV11-2; size: -; D: TRBD2; J: TRBJ2-7; CDR3: CASSFGLGSYEQYF; DNA: TGTGCCAGCAGCTTCGGACTAGGCTCCTACGAGCAGTACTTC
V: TRBV4-3; size: -; D: -; J: TRBJ2-7; CDR3: CASSPRDGRGYEQYF; DNA: TGCGCCAGCAGCCCCCGAGACGGCCGAGGCTACGAGCAGTACTTC
V: TRBV30; size: -; D: -; J: TRBJ2-6; CDR3: CAWSGESGANVLTF; DNA: TGTGCCTGGAGTGGGGAGTCGGGGGCCAACGTCCTGACTTTC
V: TRBV5-1; size: -; D: -; J: TRBJ2-6; CDR3: CASSVGQLLGANVLTF; DNA: TGCGCCAGCAGCGTAGGACAACTCTTGGGGGCCAACGTCCTGACTTTC
V: TRBV5-1; size: once; D: -; J: TRBJ2-3; CDR3: CASSFRLDTDTQYF; DNA: TGCGCCAGCAGCTTTAGACTAGACACAGATACGCAGTATTTT
V: TRBV29-1; size: -; D: -; J: TRBJ2-5; CDR3: CSLHRSGETQYF; DNA: TGCAGCTTACACCGATCCGGGGAGACCCAGTACTTC
V: TRBV7-9; size: -; D: -; J: TRBJ1-3; CDR3: CASSLRGKSSGNTIYF; DNA: TGTGCCAGCAGCTTAAGGGGGAAGAGCTCTGGAAACACCATATATTTT